The present entry profiles one T cell receptor (beta chain) with its context. Antigen specificity is unknown. The PCR ran on 60 Vbeta and 13 Jbeta primers. Sequencing was performed with immunoSEQ multiplex PCR; in TCRdb, only in-frame clones are kept and a portion is missing. The table records 190,000 or so clones, 79% of them present only once. The data belong to a study of cytomegalovirus exposure and HLA in healthy donors. Notes on the study in general: The likely origin of a cluster of highly shared sequence variants was a sequencing artifact.

Trimming shortened V by 5 bases and J by 7 bases, and 15 bases separated the two germline ends. From germline, CDR1 is SEHNR and CDR2 FQNEAQ (reference sequence). The CDR3 loop spans 13 amino acids. The genes are TRBV7-9 and TRBJ2-7; D is uncertain. The receptor was isolated from a girl aged 10-17 years in good health and CMV-seropositive. Sequencing used PBMCs. The CDR3 bases are TGTGCCAGCAGCCCGAGCCCGGGTGGGGAGCAGTACTTC. It is translated as CASSPSPGGEQYF.